This T cell receptor beta chain was recorded in a study of identical twins. V shed 5 bases, J shed 2 bases, and the junction held 4 bases outside the gene matches. The CDR3 is 14 amino acids. The germline V gene has CDR1 LNHNV and CDR2 YYDKDF (reference sequence). As to this clonotype: The antigen remains unidentified.

The authors used template switching to add a universal primer site and gave cDNA unique molecular identifiers. TCRdb used MiXCR to reprocess the 5' RACE reads, holding one entry per CDR3 protein. The data show 250,000 or so distinct CDR3 sequences, approximately 8.3% seen once. Study-wide points: Whereas memory repertoires showed no such difference, abundant cord blood beta clonotypes carried fewer insertions. The study found that models underestimated out-of-frame TCR alpha sharing in monozygotic twins. Twins shared out-of-frame alpha sequences with excess low generation probability.

This sample was also put to use in a study of yellow fever vaccine responses in identical twins.

The material sequenced was CD8+ T cells sorted from blood. The genes are TRBV15 and TRBJ2-7; 9 bases are a match to TRBD2. The source is a woman between 18 and 30 years old in good health. The CDR3 DNA follows: TGTGCCACCAGCCTAGCGGGAACCACCTACGAGCAGTACTTC. Its translation is CATSLAGTTYEQYF.